Shown below are 20 T cell receptor beta chains from a single sample sequenced in a study of CDR3 diversity in severe acne. TCRdb passed the PCR reads through MiXCR, listing each CDR3 protein once. The sample yields fewer than 100,000 distinct CDR3 sequences, over 40% seen once. Sequenced material: blood. Receptor source: a male donor in good health, without acne.

This clonotype was found a few times. The CDR3 does not close with the conserved phenylalanine or tryptophan, likely indicating a read error. This chain connects TRBV18 to TRBJ1-4; D is undetermined. CDR1 KGHSH and CDR2 LQKENI come from the germline V gene. This CDR3 comprises 14 residues. Trimming took 0 bases from V and 7 from J, leaving 9 bases between them. DNA of the CDR3: TGTGCCAGCTCACCACCCGGGGAGGGTGAAAAACTGTTTTTA. Its translation is CASSPPGEGEKLFL.

V is TRBV20-1 and J is TRBJ2-3; 9 bases map to TRBD2. The germline V gene has CDR1 DFQATT and CDR2 SNEGSKA (reference sequence). CDR3 length: 16 residues. J gave up 2 bases and V 0 bases, and 6 bases lay outside the gene matches. The CDR3 here is CSARDPSGINTDTQYF. As DNA, the CDR3 is TGCAGTGCTAGAGACCCTAGCGGGATTAACACAGATACGCAGTATTTT.

The rearrangement links TRBV4-1 to TRBJ1-1; D is ambiguous. The germline V gene has CDR1 MGHRA and CDR2 YSYEKL. CDR3 size: 12 residues. V lost 3 bases, J lost 3 bases, and 5 bases lay in between. The CDR3 loop is CASSQYDTEAFF. DNA of the CDR3: TGCGCCAGCAGCCAGTACGACACTGAAGCTTTCTTT.

The V and J genes are TRBV24-1 and TRBJ2-7, with D possibly TRBD1 on 6 matching bases. Trimming took off 1 base at V and 3 bases at J, with 12 bases between the two ends. The length of the CDR3 is 15 residues. Germline lookup yields CDR1 KGHDR and CDR2 SFDVKD. In nucleotides, the CDR3 is TGTGCCACCAGTGATTTACAACAGGGCCACTACGAGCAGTACTTC. Protein: CATSDLQQGHYEQYF.

V usage is TRBV20-1 and J usage is TRBJ1-2; tentatively, D is TRBD1 (6 bases). The CDR3 has 13 amino acids. Trimming took off 0 bases at V and 2 bases at J, with 7 bases between the two ends. Germline CDR1 DFQATT, CDR2 SNEGSKA (reference sequence). CDR3 DNA sequence: TGCAGTGCTAGAGATGGGGGCAACTATGGCTACACCTTC. Protein product: CSARDGGNYGYTF.

This clonotype was seen a handful of times. The CDR3 here is CASSGGLAAVETQYF. Here the CDR3 DNA reads TGTGCCAGCAGCGGGGGACTAGCGGCAGTAGAGACCCAGTACTTC. The chain recombines TRBV5-8 with TRBJ2-5, with 11 positions matching TRBD2. CDR1 SGHTS and CDR2 YDEGEE come from the germline V gene. The CDR3 runs 15 residues. J gave up 4 bases and V 4 bases, and 6 bases lay outside the gene matches. The entire variable domain, with the rest obtained from reference TRBV5-8 and TRBJ2-5, is as follows: EAGVTQSPTHLIKTRGQQATLRCSPISGHTSVYWYQQALGLGLQFLLWYDEGEERNRGNFPPRFSGRQFPNYSSELNVNALELEDSALYLCASSGGLAAVETQYFGPGTRLLVL.

As DNA, the CDR3 is TGCGCCAGCAGCCAAGCTCAGGGTAGCTACGAGCAGTACTTC. Residues: CASSQAQGSYEQYF. The genes are TRBV4-1 and TRBJ2-7; D perhaps matches TRBD1 (5 bases). This CDR3 spans 14 amino acids. Germline V CDR1 and CDR2: MGHRA, YSYEKL. Trimming shortened V by 1 base and J by 3 bases, and 10 bases separated the two germline ends.

The rearrangement uses TRBV3-1 and TRBJ1-5; 9 bases match TRBD1. The germline V gene encodes CDR1 LGHDT and CDR2 YNNKEL (reference sequence). V dropped 4 bases and J dropped 7; count of bases not matched to a gene: 8. This CDR3 has 15 residues. CDR3 in amino acids: CASSPRDREQQPQHF. The CDR3 DNA sequence: TGTGCCAGCAGCCCTCGGGACAGGGAGCAACAGCCCCAGCATTTT.

The chain links TRBV20-1 to TRBJ1-1, with 8 bases aligning to TRBD1. CDR3 length: 15 amino acids. Germline-derived CDR1 and CDR2 are DFQATT and SNEGSKA (reference sequence). J was trimmed by 0 bases and V by 4 bases; bases with no gene match: 7. The DNA for the CDR3 is TGCAGTGCTAAAGGACAGGGAATCATGAACACTGAAGCTTTCTTT. Translated, it gives CSAKGQGIMNTEAFF.

This clonotype was detected many times. The V and J genes are TRBV18 and TRBJ2-5; unclear D gene. V lost 1 base, J lost 5 bases, and 5 bases lay in between. The CDR3 extends over 12 amino acids. The germline V gene has CDR1 KGHSH and CDR2 LQKENI. The CDR3 DNA reads as TGTGCCAGCTCACCACTGCGGGAGACCCAGTACTTC. Amino acids: CASSPLRETQYF.

About this clonotype: The CDR3 carries no conserved terminal phenylalanine or tryptophan, so it likely arises from a read error. It is unclear where the CDR3 begins or ends on the DNA, so no DNA is shown, and the CDR3 is as TCRdb lists it. This chain joins TRBV6-6 and TRBJ2-2; TRBD2 is taken as the D call from the table, unchecked against the DNA. The CDR3 extends over 13 residues, inclusive of both ends. From germline, CDR1 is MNHNY and CDR2 SVGAGI (reference sequence). The CDR3 loop reads CASSGGDTGELVL.

As for this clonotype: At one end, the junction sequence differs from germline, possibly due to a read error. This rearrangement joins TRBV7-2 to TRBJ2-7, with D unclear. The CDR3 covers 10 residues. Germline V lookup: CDR1 SGHTA, CDR2 FQGNSA. The CDR3 sequence: CASSLYGQYF. As DNA, the CDR3 is TGTGCCAGCAGCTTATACGGGCAGTACTTC.

The chain couples TRBV6-6 to TRBJ1-1, with D perhaps matching TRBD1 (5 bases). From germline, CDR1 is MNHNY and CDR2 SVGAGI (reference sequence). This CDR3 region has 11 residues. V lost 10 bases to trimming and J lost 4 bases, with 10 bases between them. In DNA form, the CDR3 reads TGTGCCATCTCGGGGGGCACTGAAGCTTTCTTT. It yields the protein CAISGGTEAFF.

This clonotype was observed many times. The genes are TRBV18 and TRBJ2-7; TRBD2 aligns across 10 bases. Per germline, CDR1 KGHSH and CDR2 LQKENI. The CDR3 sequence is 15 residues long. Unmatched junction bases numbered 5, after V lost 6 bases and J lost 0 bases. CDR3 sequence: CASSPSGGSSYEQYF. The DNA for the CDR3 is TGTGCCAGCTCTCCTAGCGGGGGCAGCTCCTACGAGCAGTACTTC. Full variable domain (remainder filled in from reference TRBV18 and TRBJ2-7): NAGVMQNPRHLVRRRGQEARLRCSPMKGHSHVYWYRQLPEEGLKFMVYLQKENIIDESGMPKERFSAEFPKEGPSILRIQQVVRGDSAAYFCASSPSGGSSYEQYFGPGTRLTVT.

This clonotype occurred a few times. This CDR3 is CSARAGELFF. The CDR3 coding sequence is TGCAGTGCTAGGGCCGGGGAGCTGTTTTTT. V and J are TRBV20-1 and TRBJ2-2; D gene unclear. This CDR3 region has 10 residues. The ends were cut back, 3 bases at V and 6 bases at J, with 2 bases in the middle. CDR1 is DFQATT, CDR2 SNEGSKA, per germline (reference sequence).

This clonotype has at least ten counts. The chain combines TRBV10-3 with TRBJ1-1, with TRBD1 as a possible D gene (5 bases). The germline CDR1 and CDR2 sequences are ENHRY and SYGVKD. This CDR3 is built from 12 residues. V lost 6 bases, J lost 2 bases, and 7 bases lay in between. The CDR3 DNA follows: TGTGCCATCAGGAGGGACAACACTGAAGCTTTCTTT. As protein: CAIRRDNTEAFF.

V is TRBV7-9 and J is TRBJ1-1, with D maybe TRBD1 (5 bases). Germline V gene sequence: CDR1 SEHNR, CDR2 FQNEAQ (reference sequence). This CDR3 is built from 13 residues. V dropped 4 bases and J dropped 7 bases, with 13 bases sitting between them. CDR3 sequence: CASSSGTANEAFF. CDR3 bases: TGTGCCAGCAGCTCCGGGACGGCAAATGAAGCTTTCTTT.

This clonotype was counted ten times or more. The chain carries TRBV11-2 and TRBJ2-7, with no clear D. The CDR3 contains 13 residues. In germline, CDR1 is SGHAT, CDR2 FQNNGV. V was pared by 1 base and J by 2 bases, with 6 bases between. The CDR3 sequence: CASSLAGPYEQYF. The CDR3 DNA reads as TGTGCCAGCAGCTTAGCAGGTCCCTACGAGCAGTACTTC.

On this clonotype: Its ends do not fully match the called genes, so a read error is possible. V and J are TRBV7-3 and TRBJ2-7; a weak D match, TRBD2 (5 bases). The CDR3 totals 13 residues. CDR1 and CDR2 from the germline V gene are SGHTA and FQGTGA. The CDR3 reads CASSPSGSYGQYF. The CDR3 bases are TGTGCCAGCAGCCCATCGGGGTCATACGGGCAGTACTTC.

The table lists this clonotype with a few counts. The junction departs from germline at one end; a sequencing error may be responsible. This sequence joins TRBV28 and TRBJ2-7; 8 positions agree with TRBD1. The germline gives CDR1 MDHEN, CDR2 SYDVKM. The CDR3 contains 13 residues. The CDR3 region has the DNA TGTGCCACTGCGGACAGGGCACTCTACGAGCAGTGCTTC. Its translation: CATADRALYEQCF.